The subject of this entry is one TCR beta chain. Other DNA sequences within the sample encode an identical CDR3. The authors' processing: From reference gene primer amplification, estimates of nucleated cell counts were derived. Produced via immunoSEQ multiplex PCR; TCRdb's table is partial and in-frame only. V, J and clone size derive from that table, while D and trimming were established from the DNA sequence. The sample lists 200,000 to 300,000 clones; approximately 86% were seen once. The source of the sample is a study of blood T cell repertoires in COVID-19. Across the whole study: PBMCs, B-cell-depleted T cells, or T cells were the source of the cDNA or gDNA that made up the material.

The CDR3 sequence is 15 residues long. Germline CDR1 LGHDT, CDR2 YNNKEL (reference sequence). The V and J ends lost 0 bases and 0 bases respectively, with 6 bases between them. The rearrangement uses TRBV3-1 (or the pseudogene TRBV3-2) and TRBJ2-1; D is possibly TRBD2 (6 bases). This clonotype originated in a woman aged 55-75 years with COVID-19, enrolled during active disease. Input material: peripheral blood. In DNA form, the CDR3 reads TGTGCCAGCAGCCAAGATAGCGGCTCCTACAATGAGCAGTTCTTC. Its protein product is CASSQDSGSYNEQFF.